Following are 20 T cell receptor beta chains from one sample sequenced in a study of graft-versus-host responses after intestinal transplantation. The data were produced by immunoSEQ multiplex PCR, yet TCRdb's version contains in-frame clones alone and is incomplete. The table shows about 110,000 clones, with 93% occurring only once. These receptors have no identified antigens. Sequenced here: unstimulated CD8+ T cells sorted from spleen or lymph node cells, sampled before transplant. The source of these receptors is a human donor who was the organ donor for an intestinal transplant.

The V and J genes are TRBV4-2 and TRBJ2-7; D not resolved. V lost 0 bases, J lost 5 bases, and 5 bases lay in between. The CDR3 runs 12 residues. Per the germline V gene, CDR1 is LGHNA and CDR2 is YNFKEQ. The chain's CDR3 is CASSQDNNEQYF. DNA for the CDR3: TGTGCCAGCAGCCAAGATAACAACGAGCAGTACTTC.

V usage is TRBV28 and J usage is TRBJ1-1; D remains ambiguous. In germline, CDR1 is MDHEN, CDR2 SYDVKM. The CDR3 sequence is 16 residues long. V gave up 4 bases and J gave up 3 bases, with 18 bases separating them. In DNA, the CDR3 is TGTGCCAGCAGTTCACACCATTTTAAGGGTGACACTGAAGCTTTCTTT. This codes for CASSSHHFKGDTEAFF.

The CDR3 loop is CASSDQENTEAFF. The CDR3 bases are TGTGCCAGCAGTGATCAGGAGAACACTGAAGCTTTCTTT. The V gene is TRBV2, the J gene TRBJ1-1; D not resolved. Germline CDR1 is SNHLY and CDR2 is FYNNEI. The CDR3 runs 13 residues. V lost 3 bases, J lost 1 base, and 6 bases lay in between.

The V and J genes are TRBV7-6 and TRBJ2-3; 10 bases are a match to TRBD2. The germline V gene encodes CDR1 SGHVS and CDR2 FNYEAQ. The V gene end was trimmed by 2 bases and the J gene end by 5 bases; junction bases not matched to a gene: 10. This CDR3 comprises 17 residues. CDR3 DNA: TGTGCCAGCAGCTTAAGCTCCCCCAGCGGGAGGGGAGATACGCAGTATTTT. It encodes CASSLSSPSGRGDTQYF.

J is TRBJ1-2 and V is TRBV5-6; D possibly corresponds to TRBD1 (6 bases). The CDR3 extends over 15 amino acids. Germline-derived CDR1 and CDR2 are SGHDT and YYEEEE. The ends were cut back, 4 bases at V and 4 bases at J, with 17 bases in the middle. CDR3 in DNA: TGTGCCAGCAGCCAAGCAATGGGGGGCGGCTATGGCTACACCTTC. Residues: CASSQAMGGGYGYTF.

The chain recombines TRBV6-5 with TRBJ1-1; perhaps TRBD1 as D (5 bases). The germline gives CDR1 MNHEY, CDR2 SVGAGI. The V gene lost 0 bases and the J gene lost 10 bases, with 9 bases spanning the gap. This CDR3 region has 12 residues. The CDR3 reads CASSYSGGGAFF. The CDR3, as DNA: TGTGCCAGCAGTTACTCGGGGGGGGGAGCTTTCTTT.

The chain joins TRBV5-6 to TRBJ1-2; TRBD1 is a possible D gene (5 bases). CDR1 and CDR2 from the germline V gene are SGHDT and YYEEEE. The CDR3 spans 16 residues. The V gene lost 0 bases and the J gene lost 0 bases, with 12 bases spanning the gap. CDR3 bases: TGTGCCAGCAGCTTGGCCATCAGGGAATCTAACTATGGCTACACCTTC. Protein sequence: CASSLAIRESNYGYTF.

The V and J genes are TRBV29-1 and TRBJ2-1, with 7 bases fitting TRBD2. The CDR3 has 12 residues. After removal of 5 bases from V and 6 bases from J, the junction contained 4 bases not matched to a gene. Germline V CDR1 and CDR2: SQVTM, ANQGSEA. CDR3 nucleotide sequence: TGCAGCGTTTCTGGACTAGTCAATGAGCAGTTCTTC. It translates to CSVSGLVNEQFF.

CDR3 residues: CASSAGAYEQYF. DNA for the CDR3: TGTGCCAGCAGTGCGGGGGCCTACGAGCAGTACTTC. The rearrangement joins TRBV25-1 to TRBJ2-7; perhaps TRBD2 as D (6 bases). Trimming removed 4 bases at V and 2 bases at J, with 6 bases between. The CDR3 is made up of 12 amino acids. CDR1 is MGHDK and CDR2 is SYGVNS in the germline V gene.

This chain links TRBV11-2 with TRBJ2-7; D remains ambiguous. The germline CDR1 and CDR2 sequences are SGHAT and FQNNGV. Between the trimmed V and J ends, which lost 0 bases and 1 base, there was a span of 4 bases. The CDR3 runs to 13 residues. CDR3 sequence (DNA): TGTGCCAGCAGCTTAGACATATCCTACGAGCAGTACTTC. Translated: CASSLDISYEQYF. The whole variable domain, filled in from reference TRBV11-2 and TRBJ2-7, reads EAGVAQSPRYKIIEKRQSVAFWCNPISGHATLYWYQQILGQGPKLLIQFQNNGVVDDSQLPKDRFSAERLKGVDSTLKIQPAKLEDSAVYLCASSLDISYEQYFGPGTRLTVT.

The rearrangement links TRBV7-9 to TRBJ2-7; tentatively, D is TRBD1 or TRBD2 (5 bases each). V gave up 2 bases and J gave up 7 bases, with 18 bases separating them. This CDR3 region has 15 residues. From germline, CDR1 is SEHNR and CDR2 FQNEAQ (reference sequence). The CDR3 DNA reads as TGTGCCAGCAGCTTACTGGGCAGGGACCTTGGGGAGCAGTACTTC. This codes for CASSLLGRDLGEQYF.

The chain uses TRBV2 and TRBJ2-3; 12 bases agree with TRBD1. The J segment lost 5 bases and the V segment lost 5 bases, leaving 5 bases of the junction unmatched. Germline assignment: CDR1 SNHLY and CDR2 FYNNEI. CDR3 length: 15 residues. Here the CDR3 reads CASSWGQGAIDTQYF. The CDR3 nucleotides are TGTGCCAGCAGTTGGGGACAGGGGGCTATAGATACGCAGTATTTT.

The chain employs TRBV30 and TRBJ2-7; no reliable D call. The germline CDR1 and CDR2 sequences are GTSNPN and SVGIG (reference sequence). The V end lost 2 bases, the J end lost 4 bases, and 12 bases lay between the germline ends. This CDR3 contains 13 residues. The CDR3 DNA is TGTGCCTGGAGTAGACTGTTAGGGTACGAGCAGTACTTC. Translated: CAWSRLLGYEQYF.

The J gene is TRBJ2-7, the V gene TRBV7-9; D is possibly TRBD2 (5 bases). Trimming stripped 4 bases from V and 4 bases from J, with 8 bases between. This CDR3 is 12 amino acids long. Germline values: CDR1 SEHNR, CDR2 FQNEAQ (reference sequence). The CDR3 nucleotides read TGTGCCAGCAGCTCATGGACTTACGAGCAGTACTTC. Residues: CASSSWTYEQYF.

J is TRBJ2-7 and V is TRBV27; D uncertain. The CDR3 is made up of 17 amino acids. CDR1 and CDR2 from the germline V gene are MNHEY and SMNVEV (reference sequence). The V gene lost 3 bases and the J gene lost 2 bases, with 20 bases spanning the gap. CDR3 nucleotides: TGTGCCAGCAGTTTTAAGGGATCCGCGCCATTGCCCTACGAGCAGTACTTC. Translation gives CASSFKGSAPLPYEQYF.

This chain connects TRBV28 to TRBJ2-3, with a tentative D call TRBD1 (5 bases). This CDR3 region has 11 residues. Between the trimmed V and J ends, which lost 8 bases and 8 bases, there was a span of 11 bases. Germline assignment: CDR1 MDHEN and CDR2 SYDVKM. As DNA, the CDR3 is TGTGCCAGCCATTGGGGCCGTACGCAGTATTTT. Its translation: CASHWGRTQYF.

This CDR3 reads CASSLGHSPLHF. CDR3 DNA: TGTGCCAGCAGTTTAGGGCATTCACCCCTCCACTTT. The chain links TRBV28 to TRBJ1-6; D ambiguous. Germline V CDR1 and CDR2: MDHEN, SYDVKM. The CDR3 extends over 12 amino acids. Trimming shortened V by 2 bases and J by 8 bases, and 4 bases separated the two germline ends.

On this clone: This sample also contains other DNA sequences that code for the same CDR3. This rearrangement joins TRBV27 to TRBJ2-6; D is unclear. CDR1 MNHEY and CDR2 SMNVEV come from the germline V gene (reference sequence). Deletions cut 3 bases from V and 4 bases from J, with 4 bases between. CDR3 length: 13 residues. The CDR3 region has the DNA TGTGCCAGCAGTTTCTCCGGGGCCAACGTCCTGACTTTC. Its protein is CASSFSGANVLTF.

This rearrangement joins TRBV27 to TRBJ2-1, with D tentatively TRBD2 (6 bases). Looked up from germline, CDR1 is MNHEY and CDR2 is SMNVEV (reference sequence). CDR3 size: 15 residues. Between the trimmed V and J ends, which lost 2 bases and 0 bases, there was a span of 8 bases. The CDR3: CASSLLGSSYNEQFF. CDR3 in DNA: TGTGCCAGCAGTTTACTCGGGAGCTCCTACAATGAGCAGTTCTTC.

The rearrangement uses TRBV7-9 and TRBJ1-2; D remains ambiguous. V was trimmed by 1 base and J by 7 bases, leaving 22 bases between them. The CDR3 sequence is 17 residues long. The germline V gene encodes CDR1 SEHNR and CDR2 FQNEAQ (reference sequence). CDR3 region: CASSLDFYYAADSGYTF. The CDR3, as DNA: TGTGCCAGCAGCTTAGATTTTTATTACGCGGCCGACTCTGGCTACACCTTC.